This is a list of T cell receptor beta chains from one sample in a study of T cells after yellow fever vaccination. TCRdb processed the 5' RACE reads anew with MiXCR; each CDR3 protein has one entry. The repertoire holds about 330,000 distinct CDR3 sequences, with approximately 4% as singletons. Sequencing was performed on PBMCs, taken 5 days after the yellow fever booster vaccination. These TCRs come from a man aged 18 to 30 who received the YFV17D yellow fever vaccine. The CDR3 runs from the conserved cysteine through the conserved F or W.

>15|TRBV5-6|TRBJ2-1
CASSLGRSSYNEQFF
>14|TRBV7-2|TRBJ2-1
CASSLATLYNEQFF
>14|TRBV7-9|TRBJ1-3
CASSLWETGNTIYF
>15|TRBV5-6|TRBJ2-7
CASSRVGQDSYEQYF
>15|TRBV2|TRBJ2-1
CASSDQAGRRNEQFF
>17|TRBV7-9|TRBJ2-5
CASSLRKGDIAPETQYF
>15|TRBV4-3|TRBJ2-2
CARSQGTGHTGELFF
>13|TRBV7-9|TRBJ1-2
CASSTRTDYGYTF
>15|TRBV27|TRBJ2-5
CASSTLTGNQETQYF
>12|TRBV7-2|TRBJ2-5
CASSLFKETQYF
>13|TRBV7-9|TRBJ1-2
CASSFGTGRRYTF
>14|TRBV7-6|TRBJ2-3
CASSLLQSGYTQYF
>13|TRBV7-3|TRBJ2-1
CASSSGPSDEQFF
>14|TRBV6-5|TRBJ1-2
CASTQGQGRRGYTF
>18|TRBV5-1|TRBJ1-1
CASSLGGTGSPWGTEAFF
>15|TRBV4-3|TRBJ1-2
CASSQEGQGFVGYTF